The 12 T cell receptor beta chains reported below all come from one sample, sequenced in a study of a mutant IDH1 vaccine in newly diagnosed glioma. Method: immunoSEQ multiplex PCR; TCRdb's copy keeps in-frame clones and lacks some. The table lists about 82,000 clones, 75% to 85% of them singletons. Indicated time point: week 23, last vaccination. Every vaccine dose comprised 300 ug of mutant IDH1 20-mer peptide plus topical imiquimod. Their recognized antigens are unknown. The sequenced sample was PBMCs, obtained from a glioma patient whose treatment included an IDH1 peptide vaccine. Receptor source: a man aged 25-45 years with glioma. Some clones in this sample may be carry-over from other donors' samples.

V usage is TRBV14 and J usage is TRBJ2-7; TRBD1 might be the D (7 bases). The CDR3 covers 13 residues. V lost 1 base and J lost 6, with 10 bases in between. Germline CDR1 and CDR2: SGHDN and FVKESK. The CDR3 coding sequence is TGTGCCAGCAGCCAAGCGCAGGGGGGCGAGCAGTACTTC. Protein sequence: CASSQAQGGEQYF.

This sequence joins TRBV9 and TRBJ2-5; 7 bases match TRBD1. V lost 3 bases and J lost 0; bases outside the gene matches: 2. This CDR3 region has 14 residues. Germline lookup yields CDR1 SGDLS and CDR2 YYNGEE. CDR3 nucleotide sequence: TGTGCCAGCAGCGGGGGACAGAACCAAGAGACCCAGTACTTC. This encodes CASSGGQNQETQYF.

The chain uses TRBV28 and TRBJ2-5; 11 positions match TRBD2. The CDR3 contains 18 residues. Trimming removed 8 bases from V and 0 bases from J; junction bases left unmatched: 14. Germline V gives CDR1 MDHEN, CDR2 SYDVKM. The CDR3 DNA reads TGTGCCAGCTCCTTGGCTAGCGGGAGGCCTCAGTACCAAGAGACCCAGTACTTC. It codes for CASSLASGRPQYQETQYF.

The rearrangement joins TRBV6-1 to TRBJ1-2; possible D gene TRBD1, 5 bases. The V end was cut by 4 bases, the J end by 6 bases, with 18 bases between. Looked up from germline, CDR1 is MNHNS and CDR2 is SASEGT. CDR3 size: 15 residues. CDR3 DNA: TGTGCCAGCAGTGCATTTTCACATCCCAGGGATGGCTACACCTTC. It encodes CASSAFSHPRDGYTF.

The chain combines TRBV13 with TRBJ2-1, with TRBD2 matching over 9 bases. From germline, CDR1 is PRHDT and CDR2 FYEKMQ (reference sequence). The V segment lost 6 bases and the J segment 4 bases; nucleotides outside the gene matches: 4. This CDR3 comprises 14 residues. The CDR3 here is CASRRGGQYNEQFF. CDR3 nucleotide sequence: TGTGCCAGCAGGCGGGGGGGCCAGTACAATGAGCAGTTCTTC.

This clone has just a few counts. This chain joins TRBV28 and TRBJ1-4; D is ambiguous. This CDR3 is 17 amino acids long. Trimming removed 6 bases from V and 0 bases from J, with 17 bases in between. Per germline, CDR1 MDHEN and CDR2 SYDVKM. In DNA form, the CDR3 reads TGTGCCAGCAGCTCCTTCTGGACCGCTTCAACTAATGAAAAACTGTTTTTT. Residues: CASSSFWTASTNEKLFF. The full variable domain, with the rest looked up from reference TRBV28 and TRBJ1-4, is DVKVTQSSRYLVKRTGEKVFLECVQDMDHENMFWYRQDPGLGLRLIYFSYDVKMKEKGDIPEGYSVSREKKERFSLILESASTNQTSMYLCASSSFWTASTNEKLFFGSGTQLSVL.

The CDR3 region is CSAGGDGGETQYF. As DNA, the CDR3 is TGCAGCGCCGGCGGCGATGGGGGAGAGACCCAGTACTTC. This chain joins TRBV29-1 and TRBJ2-5; tentatively, D is TRBD1 or TRBD2 (5 bases each). Germline V gene data show CDR1 as SQVTM and CDR2 as ANQGSEA. The CDR3 is 13 residues long. V dropped 7 bases and J dropped 4 bases, with 16 bases sitting between them. Full variable domain (missing parts from reference TRBV29-1 and TRBJ2-5): SAVISQKPSRDICQRGTSLTIQCQVDSQVTMMFWYRQQPGQSLTLIATANQGSEATYESGFVIDKFPISRPNLTFSTLTVSNMSPEDSSIYLCSAGGDGGETQYFGPGTRLLVL.

A word on this clone: The germline gene is not matched at one end of the junction; a read error may be the cause. The V and J genes are TRBV7-9 and TRBJ1-2; a possible D gene is TRBD1 (6 bases). The CDR3 spans 10 residues. Germline V gives CDR1 SEHNR, CDR2 FQNEAQ (reference sequence). CDR3 amino acids: CASSSTGIAF. CDR3 nucleotide sequence: TGTGCCAGCAGCTCTACAGGGATAGCCTTC. Filled out from reference TRBV7-9 and TRBJ1-2, the complete variable domain reads DTGVSQNPRHKITKRGQNVTFRCDPISEHNRLYWYRQTLGQGPEFLTYFQNEAQLEKSRLLSDRFSAERPKGSFSTLEIQRTEQGDSAMYLCASSSTGIAFGSGTRLTVV.

As DNA, the CDR3 is TGCGCCAGCAGCCAAGCGAACCGAGGGGGCATAGAGACCCAGTACTTC. It translates to CASSQANRGGIETQYF. The chain carries TRBV4-1 and TRBJ2-5; 7 positions agree with TRBD1. The CDR3 is 16 amino acids. Germline CDR1 and CDR2: MGHRA and YSYEKL. V was clipped by 1 base and J by 4 bases; unmatched bases: 9.

The rearrangement uses TRBV28 and TRBJ1-2; D not resolved. In germline, CDR1 is MDHEN, CDR2 SYDVKM. The CDR3 has 14 amino acids. Between the trimmed V and J ends, which lost 2 bases and 1 base, there was a span of 8 bases. CDR3 in amino acids: CASSLAQINYGYTF. The CDR3 nucleotides are TGTGCCAGCAGTTTAGCACAGATTAACTATGGCTACACCTTC.

This clone was seen just once. The rearrangement joins TRBV2 to TRBJ2-7; unclear D gene. V lost 6 bases and J 4 bases, leaving 16 bases between the germline ends. The germline V gene encodes CDR1 SNHLY and CDR2 FYNNEI. The CDR3 sequence is 14 residues long. CDR3 residues: CASRYYNEVYEQYF. Written as DNA, the CDR3 is TGTGCCAGCAGATACTATAATGAGGTATACGAGCAGTACTTC.

CDR3 nucleotide sequence: TGCGCCAGCACCCTTGAAGGAGGTAATCAGCCCCAGCATTTT. Translation: CASTLEGGNQPQHF. The V and J genes are TRBV4-1 and TRBJ1-5; D uncertain. Germline-derived CDR1 and CDR2 are MGHRA and YSYEKL. The ends were cut back, 7 bases at V and 4 bases at J, with 14 bases in the middle. CDR3 length equals 14 residues.